These T cell receptor beta chains were read from a single sample in a study of blood T cell repertoires in COVID-19. Sequencing was performed with immunoSEQ multiplex PCR; in TCRdb, only in-frame clones are kept and a portion is missing. The sample contains tens of thousands of clones, approximately 78% of which appear only once. Sequencing input: PBMCs or T cells enriched from blood (not recorded which). These receptors were obtained from a woman aged 40 to 50 with acute COVID-19. CDR3s include the opening cysteine and the closing phenylalanine or tryptophan. The D gene is left open where the match is weak. Some rows have no size entry. The others give once, few or many, or a class for an expanded clone.

j_gene | v_gene | abundance | d_gene | CDR3aa | CDR3nt
TRBJ2-3 | TRBV7-6 | - | TRBD2 | CASSPEPGGTQYF | TGTGCCAGCAGCCCCGAACCGGGAGGTACGCAGTATTTT
TRBJ2-6 | TRBV7-9 | - | TRBD1 | CASSVQQGTGANVLTF | TGTGCCAGCAGCGTACAACAGGGGACTGGGGCCAACGTCCTGACTTTC
TRBJ1-5 | TRBV28 | - | TRBD1 | CASSLGQGSNQPQHF | TGTGCCAGCAGTCTCGGACAGGGGAGCAATCAGCCCCAGCATTTT
TRBJ1-4 | TRBV7-2 | - | TRBD1 | CASSPGTGRNEKLFF | TGTGCCAGCAGCCCGGGGACAGGGCGTAATGAAAAACTGTTTTTT
TRBJ2-2 | TRBV19 | - | - | CASEANLIGELFF | TGTGCCAGTGAAGCAAACCTCATCGGGGAGCTGTTTTTT
TRBJ1-1 | TRBV11-2 | - | - | CASSLVMGGDTEAFF | TGTGCCAGCAGCTTAGTGATGGGAGGGGACACTGAAGCTTTCTTT
TRBJ2-1 | TRBV11-3 | - | - | CASSLDSAGDNEQFF | TGTGCCAGCAGCTTAGACTCCGCCGGGGATAATGAGCAGTTCTTC
TRBJ2-1 | TRBV7-2 | - | TRBD2 | CASSLESGGEQFF | TGTGCCAGCAGCTTAGAGAGCGGGGGTGAGCAGTTCTTC
TRBJ2-5 | TRBV20-1 | - | - | CSAGPKETQYF | TGCAGTGCTGGGCCCAAGGAGACCCAGTACTTC
TRBJ1-4 | TRBV3-1/TRBV3-2 | - | - | CASSPKLHNNEKLFF | TGTGCCAGCAGCCCTAAACTCCATAACAATGAAAAACTGTTTTTT
TRBJ1-1 | TRBV5-4 | - | TRBD1 | CASSPRQGLNTEAFF | TGTGCCAGCAGCCCAAGACAGGGTTTGAACACTGAAGCTTTCTTT
TRBJ1-6 | TRBV27 | few | TRBD1 | CASSFARGRSPLHF | TGTGCCAGCAGTTTCGCCAGGGGGAGGTCGCCCCTCCACTTT
TRBJ2-3 | TRBV7-2 | - | TRBD2 | CASSLWGPSGEDTDTQYF | TGTGCCAGCAGCTTATGGGGGCCTAGCGGGGAAGACACAGATACGCAGTATTTT
TRBJ1-2 | TRBV5-8 | few | TRBD1 | CASSVQGANYGYTF | TGTGCCAGCAGCGTACAGGGGGCGAACTATGGCTACACCTTC
TRBJ2-2 | TRBV10-3 | - | TRBD2 | CAIKGRAGAGELFF | TGTGCCATCAAGGGCCGGGCGGGAGCCGGGGAGCTGTTTTTT
TRBJ2-1 | TRBV27 | - | - | CASSFRGPNEQFF | TGTGCCAGCAGTTTTAGGGGCCCCAATGAGCAGTTCTTC
TRBJ1-2 | TRBV10-3 | - | - | CAISPQGGNYGYTF | TGTGCCATCAGTCCACAGGGTGGGAACTATGGCTACACCTTC
TRBJ1-1 | TRBV25-1 | - | - | CASTGVLNTEAFF | TGTGCCAGCACAGGGGTCCTTAACACTGAAGCTTTCTTT
TRBJ1-2 | TRBV28 | - | - | CASTPPTAYGYTF | TGTGCCAGCACCCCTCCGACAGCCTATGGCTACACCTTC
TRBJ1-4 | TRBV19 | - | TRBD1 | CASSLGGQPNEKLFF | TGTGCCAGTAGCCTAGGGGGACAGCCTAATGAAAAACTGTTTTTT
TRBJ1-5 | TRBV27 | few | TRBD1 | CASGNRGYGNQPQHF | TGTGCCAGCGGAAACAGGGGTTACGGCAATCAGCCCCAGCATTTT
TRBJ1-2 | TRBV3-1/TRBV3-2 | - | - | CASSQDPGFGYLGYTF | TGTGCCAGCAGCCAAGATCCTGGGTTCGGGTATCTTGGCTACACCTTC
TRBJ1-5 | TRBV19 | few | TRBD1 | CASSQSGGDQPQHF | TGTGCCAGTAGTCAGTCAGGGGGCGATCAGCCCCAGCATTTT
TRBJ2-2 | TRBV19 | - | - | CASRLDRSSTGELFF | TGTGCCAGTAGGCTCGACAGGTCCAGCACCGGGGAGCTGTTTTTT
TRBJ1-5 | TRBV12-3/TRBV12-4 | few | - | CASSLGGRSPQHF | TGTGCCAGCAGTTTAGGGGGGCGGAGTCCCCAGCATTTT
TRBJ2-3 | TRBV24-1 | - | TRBD2 | CATSDPQTSGGTDTQYF | TGTGCCACCAGTGACCCACAGACTAGCGGGGGAACAGATACGCAGTATTTT